This TCR beta chain was observed in a study of cytomegalovirus exposure and HLA in healthy donors. With 60 Vbeta and 13 Jbeta primers, the PCR was carried out. Clones were read by immunoSEQ multiplex PCR, and TCRdb kept only the in-frame ones, dropping some. The data contain roughly 120,000 clones, approximately 71% of them seen just once; the ten biggest clones take up 8.4%. Trimming left V 1 base short and J 6 bases short, with 7 bases between. The germline V gene encodes CDR1 LGHNA and CDR2 YNFKEQ. This CDR3 comprises 12 residues. Sequencing was done on a sample of PBMCs. J is TRBJ2-7 and V is TRBV4-2; D is uncertain. The origin of this receptor is a man between 40 and 49 years old in good health and CMV-seronegative. Here the CDR3 reads CASSQVSGEQYF. In nucleotides, the CDR3 is TGTGCCAGCAGCCAAGTTAGTGGCGAGCAGTACTTC.